Shown below are 4 T cell receptor beta chains from a single sample sequenced in a study of T cells in Graves' hyperthyroidism and ophthalmopathy. Authors of the study amplified TCR beta CDR3 regions from RNA transcripts. Primed by the HTBI set, a first-round RT-PCR was run on the TCR CDR3. One entry per CDR3 protein results from TCRdb running MiXCR on the multiplex PCR reads. The repertoire holds more than 350,000 distinct CDR3 sequences, with roughly 15% as singletons. Sequencing input: blood. The receptor set was obtained from a woman aged 55-70 years with Graves' ophthalmopathy.

This clonotype has ten or more counts. The chain combines TRBV6-1 with TRBJ2-7; D perhaps matches TRBD2 (6 bases). Deletions cut 8 bases from V and 5 bases from J, with 13 bases between. Germline-derived CDR1 and CDR2 are MNHNS and SASEGT. The CDR3 totals 12 residues. The CDR3 coding sequence is TGTGCCAGCGACTCTCGGAGGGACGAGCAGTACTTC. The encoded protein is CASDSRRDEQYF.

This clonotype was counted ten times or more. The V gene is TRBV6-1, the J gene TRBJ1-1, with TRBD1 matching 9 bases. V shed 6 bases and J 10 bases; nucleotides not matched to a gene: 12. The germline gives CDR1 MNHNS, CDR2 SASEGT. This CDR3 comprises 14 residues. CDR3 bases: TGTGCCAGCAGGGATACAGGGGGCGCAGGGTTAGCTTTCTTT. Translated, it gives CASRDTGGAGLAFF.

The table lists this clonotype with a few counts. The J gene is TRBJ2-2, the V gene TRBV6-1; D may be TRBD1 (6 bases). The V gene's germline CDR1 is MNHNS and CDR2 SASEGT. V was cut by 8 bases and J by 6 bases, with 16 bases left in between. The CDR3 is 14 amino acids. The CDR3 DNA sequence: TGTGCCAGCCGACCGTCACAGGGCGCCGGGGAGCTGTTTTTT. Its translation is CASRPSQGAGELFF.

This clonotype appeared many times. V usage is TRBV12-3 or TRBV12-4 and J usage is TRBJ2-3; TRBD2 might be the D (6 bases). This CDR3 spans 17 amino acids. V lost 5 bases and J lost 2, with 20 bases in between. CDR3 nucleotide sequence: TGTGCCAGCAGTCCACACCGTCGGCTAGCGTACACAGATACGCAGTATTTT. Its protein product is CASSPHRRLAYTDTQYF.